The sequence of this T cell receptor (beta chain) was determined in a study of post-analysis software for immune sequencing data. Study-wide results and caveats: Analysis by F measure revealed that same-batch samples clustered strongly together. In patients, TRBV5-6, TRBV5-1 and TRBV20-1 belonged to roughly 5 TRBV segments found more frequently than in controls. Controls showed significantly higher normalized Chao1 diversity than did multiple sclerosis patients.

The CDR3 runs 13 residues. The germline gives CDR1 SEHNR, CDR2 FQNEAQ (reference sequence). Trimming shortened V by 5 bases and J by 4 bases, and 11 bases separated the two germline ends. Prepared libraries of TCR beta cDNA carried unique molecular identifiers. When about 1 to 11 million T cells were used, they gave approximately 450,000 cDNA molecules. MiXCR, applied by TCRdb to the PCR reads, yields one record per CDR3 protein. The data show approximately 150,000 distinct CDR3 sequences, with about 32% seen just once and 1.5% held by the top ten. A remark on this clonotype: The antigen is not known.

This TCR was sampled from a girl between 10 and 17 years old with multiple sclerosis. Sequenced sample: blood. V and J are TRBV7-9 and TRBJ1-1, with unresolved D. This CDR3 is CASSPIEGTEAFF. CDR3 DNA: TGTGCCAGCAGCCCGATCGAGGGCACTGAAGCTTTCTTT. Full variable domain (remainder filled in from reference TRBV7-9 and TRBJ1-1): DTGVSQNPRHKITKRGQNVTFRCDPISEHNRLYWYRQTLGQGPEFLTYFQNEAQLEKSRLLSDRFSAERPKGSFSTLEIQRTEQGDSAMYLCASSPIEGTEAFFGQGTRLTVV.